These T cell receptor beta chains were read from a single sample in a study of blood T cell repertoires in COVID-19. TCRdb's table, derived via immunoSEQ multiplex PCR, lists solely in-frame clones and lacks some. In the table there are 63,000 or so clones, 81% of which are singletons. Sequencing input: peripheral blood. Every receptor here comes from a human donor in a cohort sampled during active COVID-19. Each CDR3 is given with its conserved first and last residue. A D gene is named only where the DNA matches it firmly. Only some rows state a clone size, as once, few, many or a class for expanded clones.

cdr3_length,j_call,clone_size,v_call,d_call,cdr3_aa,cdr3_nt
16,TRBJ2-6,-,TRBV25-1,-,CASTKTGHSGANVLTF,TGTGCCAGCACTAAAACAGGCCACTCTGGGGCCAACGTCCTGACTTTC
15,TRBJ2-2,-,TRBV4-1,-,CASRPATQGPGELFF,TGCGCCAGTCGCCCCGCTACTCAGGGTCCTGGGGAGCTGTTTTTT
14,TRBJ2-5,-,TRBV5-1,-,CASSSSLTEETQYF,TGCGCCAGCAGCTCCTCCCTGACAGAAGAGACCCAGTACTTC
14,TRBJ2-5,-,TRBV7-2,-,CASSPDRGRQTQYF,TGTGCCAGCAGCCCAGACCGGGGGAGGCAGACCCAGTACTTC
18,TRBJ1-5,-,TRBV6-2/TRBV6-3,-,CASSYSPTLDSSNQPQHF,TGTGCCAGCAGTTACTCACCCACCCTGGACTCGAGCAATCAGCCCCAGCATTTT
13,TRBJ2-5,-,TRBV30,TRBD2,CAWSVGGRETQYF,TGTGCCTGGAGTGTGGGGGGGAGGGAGACCCAGTACTTC
13,TRBJ2-4,-,TRBV28,-,CASRRAAKNIQYF,TGTGCCAGCAGGAGGGCAGCCAAAAACATTCAGTACTTC
15,TRBJ2-1,few,TRBV5-4,TRBD2,CASSLGDYPYNEQFF,TGTGCCAGCAGCTTGGGGGACTACCCCTACAATGAGCAGTTCTTC
13,TRBJ1-1,-,TRBV10-3,TRBD1,CAITTGTGTEAFF,TGTGCCATCACCACGGGGACAGGGACTGAAGCTTTCTTT
15,TRBJ2-1,-,TRBV4-1,TRBD1,CASSLGQGAYNEQFF,TGCGCCAGCAGCCTAGGACAGGGGGCGTACAATGAGCAGTTCTTC
14,TRBJ1-2,few,TRBV6-5,-,CASSYSGGEDGYTF,TGTGCCAGCAGTTACTCTGGAGGGGAGGATGGCTACACCTTC
13,TRBJ2-7,-,TRBV5-6,-,CASSFGQSREQYF,TGTGCCAGCAGCTTTGGACAGTCTCGGGAGCAGTACTTC
15,TRBJ2-3,-,TRBV7-2,TRBD2,CASSFERGTTDTQYF,TGTGCCAGCAGCTTCGAGCGGGGTACCACAGATACGCAGTATTTT
16,TRBJ2-1,few,TRBV29-1,-,CSVEGAGIVTYNEQFF,TGCAGCGTTGAAGGCGCGGGTATCGTGACCTACAATGAGCAGTTCTTC
15,TRBJ1-5,-,TRBV28,-,CASSLIRYSNQPQHF,TGTGCCAGCAGTTTAATTCGTTATAGCAATCAGCCCCAGCATTTT
13,TRBJ2-1,-,TRBV7-9,-,CASSSGQSYEQFF,TGTGCCAGCAGCTCAGGACAAAGCTATGAGCAGTTCTTC
14,TRBJ1-1,once,TRBV4-3,-,CASSQAAPGAEAFF,TGCGCCAGCAGCCAAGCTGCCCCAGGGGCTGAAGCTTTCTTT
13,TRBJ2-5,-,TRBV2,-,CASGPPGQETQYF,TGTGCCAGCGGTCCCCCAGGCCAAGAGACCCAGTACTTC
14,TRBJ1-1,-,TRBV6-5,-,CASTPQGVDTEAFF,TGTGCCAGCACTCCCCAGGGTGTGGACACTGAAGCTTTCTTT
16,TRBJ2-3,-,TRBV28,TRBD2,CASSRSLAGLTDTQYF,TGTGCCAGCAGCCGAAGCCTAGCGGGACTCACAGATACGCAGTATTTT
18,TRBJ2-3,-,TRBV12-5,-,CASGLGDWGNRLTDTQYF,TGTGCTAGTGGTCTGGGGGACTGGGGGAACAGATTGACAGATACGCAGTATTTT
15,TRBJ2-1,-,TRBV24-1,TRBD1,CATSDPGQVYNEQFF,TGTGCCACCAGTGACCCGGGACAGGTCTACAATGAGCAGTTCTTC
14,TRBJ1-1,-,TRBV5-1,TRBD1,CASSRQGMNTEAFF,TGCGCCAGCAGCCGACAGGGGATGAACACTGAAGCTTTCTTT
15,TRBJ2-1,-,TRBV5-1,-,CASRRATGMGNEQFF,TGCGCCAGCAGACGCGCCACAGGGATGGGGAATGAGCAGTTCTTC
13,TRBJ1-1,-,TRBV3-1/TRBV3-2,-,CASSPRVDTEAFF,TGTGCCAGCAGCCCAAGAGTGGACACTGAAGCTTTCTTT
14,TRBJ2-3,-,TRBV6-2/TRBV6-3,TRBD1,CASSRTTGADTQYF,TGTGCCAGCAGTCGAACGACAGGGGCAGATACGCAGTATTTT
15,TRBJ2-1,-,TRBV5-4,TRBD2,CASSLSGSRYNEQFF,TGTGCCAGCAGCTTGAGCGGGAGCAGGTACAATGAGCAGTTCTTC
18,TRBJ2-6,-,TRBV5-6,-,CASSLASGFITGANVLTF,TGTGCCAGCAGCTTGGCTTCGGGATTTATAACTGGGGCCAACGTCCTGACTTTC
15,TRBJ2-1,-,TRBV15,-,CATSLNRVVNNEQFF,TGTGCCACCAGCCTGAACAGGGTTGTCAACAATGAGCAGTTCTTC
14,TRBJ2-7,-,TRBV2,TRBD2,CASSRSGGSYEQYF,TGTGCCAGCAGTCGGAGCGGGGGATCCTACGAGCAGTACTTC
14,TRBJ2-1,-,TRBV3-1/TRBV3-2,TRBD2,CASGAGGLYNEQFF,TGTGCCAGCGGAGCGGGAGGACTCTACAATGAGCAGTTCTTC
11,TRBJ2-1,-,TRBV5-1,-,CASAGEGEQFF,TGCGCCAGCGCCGGCGAGGGAGAGCAGTTCTTC
17,TRBJ2-3,few,TRBV7-6,TRBD2,CASSPGTSGRWTDTQYF,TGTGCCAGCAGCCCTGGGACTAGCGGGAGGTGGACAGATACGCAGTATTTT
15,TRBJ1-3,-,TRBV18,-,CASSPGRGSGNTIYF,TGTGCCAGCTCTCCCGGACGGGGCTCTGGAAACACCATATATTTT
13,TRBJ1-1,-,TRBV6-5,-,CASRGWAKREAFF,TGTGCCAGCCGAGGGTGGGCAAAGCGGGAAGCTTTCTTT
15,TRBJ1-5,-,TRBV19,-,CASSIGGTSNQPQHF,TGTGCCAGTAGTATAGGTGGGACAAGCAATCAGCCCCAGCATTTT
11,TRBJ2-2,once,TRBV24-1,-,CATLGAGELFF,TGTGCCACCTTAGGGGCCGGGGAGCTGTTTTTT
16,TRBJ2-7,-,TRBV9,TRBD2,CASSVGGTSGLYEQYF,TGTGCCAGCAGCGTAGGGGGGACTAGCGGACTATACGAGCAGTACTTC
17,TRBJ2-2,-,TRBV2,TRBD1,CASSDRKGQMNTGELFF,TGTGCCAGCAGTGATAGAAAGGGACAGATGAACACCGGGGAGCTGTTTTTT
13,TRBJ1-2,-,TRBV12-3/TRBV12-4,-,CATAGRALYGYTF,TGTGCCACAGCGGGCAGGGCGCTCTATGGCTACACCTTC
17,TRBJ2-1,-,TRBV7-3,-,CASSSSLARSSYNEQFF,TGTGCCAGCAGCTCGTCACTGGCGCGGAGCTCCTACAATGAGCAGTTCTTC
17,TRBJ2-7,-,TRBV13,TRBD2,CASSLGLAGADSYEQYF,TGTGCCAGCAGCTTGGGACTAGCGGGGGCGGACTCCTACGAGCAGTACTTC
13,TRBJ2-1,-,TRBV11-2,-,CASSPTTNNEQFF,TGTGCCAGCAGCCCGACAACGAACAATGAGCAGTTCTTC
13,TRBJ2-7,few,TRBV28,-,CATRVSRTYEQYF,TGTGCCACGCGGGTGAGCAGGACCTACGAGCAGTACTTC
15,TRBJ2-2,few,TRBV7-2,-,CASSLMVALGGELFF,TGTGCCAGCAGCTTAATGGTAGCCCTCGGCGGGGAGCTGTTTTTT
14,TRBJ1-4,-,TRBV5-6,TRBD1,CASSSGTGYEKLFF,TGTGCCAGCAGCTCCGGGACAGGGTATGAAAAACTGTTTTTT
13,TRBJ1-2,-,TRBV28,-,CASSGDGGYGYTF,TGTGCCAGCAGTGGGGACGGGGGCTATGGCTACACCTTC
15,TRBJ2-7,-,TRBV9,-,CASSVAAGSGYEQYF,TGTGCCAGCAGCGTAGCGGCGGGATCGGGGTACGAGCAGTACTTC
16,TRBJ2-2,-,TRBV11-3,TRBD2,CASSSGTSGYTGELFF,TGTGCCAGCAGCTCCGGGACTAGCGGCTACACCGGGGAGCTGTTTTTT